This record covers a single T cell receptor beta chain. Its cognate antigen has yet to be identified. The record has no base qualities; no much larger clone is one base away. TCR beta VDJ combination and CDR3 sequence profiling used genomic DNA as the template. TCR repertoire sequencing was run on an Illumina HiSeq 2000. The study's processing was this. TRBV/TRBJ rearrangement plots, CDR3 size and DJ length profiles, and Simpson's diversity index were used to assess repertoires. The most abundant DNA sequence in the deep sequencing data was defined as the immunodominant clone. CDR3 amino acid sequences were checked for sharing across subjects and were also compared against the VDJdb database and published repertoires. TCRdb itself trimmed the public reads at Q25 with fastp, ran MiXCR and retained productive beta chains. CDR3 protein sequences are deduplicated, and each keeps its most common genes and DNA. TCRdb, not the authors, supplied the V and J calls. The sample yields 180,000 or so distinct CDR3 sequences; roughly 48% were counted once. Of the sample, 1.1% falls within the top ten clones.

The sample is drawn from a study of CD8+CD57+ T cells in acquired aplastic anemia (dated by TCRdb to the late 2010s). As for the study more broadly: A mean of about 3.2 ug of DNA, ranging from about 0.17 to 30 ug, was extracted from sorted CD4+ and CD8+ cells. A CD8+CD57+ expansion meant a frequency higher than the mean frequency seen in healthy subjects.

What the study reported, not specific to this receptor: Roughly 30 CD8+ CDR3 sequences were shared between patients and controls but appeared highly expressed in patients and within their immunodominant clones. Patients and healthy controls showed no significant difference in CD8+ Simpson's diversity (P=0.060).

Patients chosen for sequencing had shown expansion of CD8+CD57+ cells by flow cytometry. Severe acquired aplastic anemia was diagnosed in all patients according to International Study of Aplastic Anemia and Agranulocytosis and Camitta criteria. No patient had received any therapy when blood was sampled. In this study, sorted CD4+ and CD8+ T cells from the blood of healthy subjects and of severe aplastic anemia patients had their TCR repertoires deep-sequenced. Patients were enrolled under clinicaltrials.gov protocols 00001620, 01623167, 00001397, 00071045, 00081523 and 00961064 in the USA. Ficoll-Paque density gradient centrifugation was used to isolate peripheral blood mononuclear cells. Before DNA was extracted, CD4+ and CD8+ T cells were sorted using either FACS or magnetic beads. Sequencing was done on a sample of sorted CD4+, CD8+, or CD8+CD57+ T cells (not recorded which) from PBMCs. The clonotype originates from a human donor with aplastic anemia.

The DNA is as follows: TGTGCCAGCAGCTTAGGGGCTAGCGGGGGGGCGCGCGAGCAGTACTTC. Protein translation: CASSLGASGGAREQYF. The rearranged segments are TRBV7-8 and TRBJ2-7, with 12 bases in between that match TRBD2. V and J are trimmed by 1 base and 6 bases, and the gene matches miss 7 bases of the junction. CDR1 and CDR2 are drawn from the germline V gene: SGHVS, FQNEAQ. Including the terminal cysteine and phenylalanine, the CDR3 comprises 16 residues. The retained sequence is limited to the CDR3, 48 bases, with the frame set at the first base.